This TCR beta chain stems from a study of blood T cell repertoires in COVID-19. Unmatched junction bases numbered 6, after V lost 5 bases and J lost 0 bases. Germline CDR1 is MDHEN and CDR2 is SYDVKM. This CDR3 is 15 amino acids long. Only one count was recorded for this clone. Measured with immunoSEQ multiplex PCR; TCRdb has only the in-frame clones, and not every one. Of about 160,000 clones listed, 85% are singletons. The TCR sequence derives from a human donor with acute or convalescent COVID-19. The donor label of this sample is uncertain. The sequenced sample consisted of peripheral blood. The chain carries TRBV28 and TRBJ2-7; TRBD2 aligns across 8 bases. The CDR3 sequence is CASSGTSRGSYEQYF. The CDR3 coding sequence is TGTGCCAGCAGTGGGACTAGTCGGGGCTCCTACGAGCAGTACTTC. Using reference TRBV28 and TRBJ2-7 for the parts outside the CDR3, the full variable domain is DVKVTQSSRYLVKRTGEKVFLECVQDMDHENMFWYRQDPGLGLRLIYFSYDVKMKEKGDIPEGYSVSREKKERFSLILESASTNQTSMYLCASSGTSRGSYEQYFGPGTRLTVT.